This T cell receptor (beta chain) was retrieved from a study of a mutant IDH1 vaccine in newly diagnosed glioma. Background on the study: Mean patient age was around 40 years; around 60% were male and about 40% female. Before enrollment, patients got radiotherapy alone, temozolomide alone, or mostly the combination. Overall study findings and caveats: Induction of immune responses by the vaccine occurred in about 95% of patients.

Clones were sequenced by immunoSEQ multiplex PCR, and TCRdb holds only the in-frame ones, with some missing. The sample yields fewer than 70,000 clones, about 88% seen once. The CDR3 length is 16 residues. Germline V gene lookup returns CDR1 LNHDA and CDR2 SQIVND (reference sequence). V lost 5 bases, J lost 7 bases, and 11 bases stayed unmatched. Time point described: week 35, safety follow-up. Topical imiquimod was applied with each vaccine dose, which held 300 ug of mutant IDH1 20-mer peptide. Remarks on this clone: Its antigen is undetermined.

This sequence joins TRBV19 and TRBJ2-1, with 10 bases matching TRBD2. The starting material was PBMCs, obtained from a glioma patient whose treatment included an IDH1 peptide vaccine. The receptor's source is a man in his thirties or forties with glioma. The CDR3 sequence: CASSPLLAGSSNEQFF. CDR3 sequence (DNA): TGTGCCAGTAGTCCCCTACTAGCGGGATCGTCTAATGAGCAGTTCTTC.